One and the same sample provided the 25 T cell receptor beta chains below, sequenced in a study of shared clonotypes between healthy human individuals (dated by TCRdb to the early 2020s). Library construction relied on the immunoSEQ multiplex PCR assay. This is the immuneACCESS table as TCRdb keeps it, with only in-frame sequences that have V and J called. A part of the clones is gone; compared with another copy, unresolved V genes explain less than half, and the rest is unexplained. The sample profile shows some 2.1 million clones; over 85% of them were found once. The ten largest clones represent 1.5% to 2% of the sample. CD8 naive samples were CD45RO-negative cells positively selected for CCR7, giving a CD45RA+CCR7+ population that excluded TemRA cells. Sequenced sample: naive CD8+ T cells from PBMCs. What the cell subset or site label conveys for this sample: CD45RA+CCR7+. These receptors originate from a man aged 18 to 30 in good health. Some clones in this sample may be carry-over from other donors' samples.

This clone was detected only a few times. CDR3: CASSLGAIGANNQPQHF. DNA of the CDR3: TGTGCCAGCAGCTTAGGCGCTATTGGCGCCAACAATCAGCCCCAGCATTTT. The rearrangement links TRBV13 to TRBJ1-5; no reliable D call. V shed 0 bases and J shed 3 bases, with 15 bases lying between them. The germline V gene has CDR1 PRHDT and CDR2 FYEKMQ (reference sequence). The CDR3 is made up of 17 amino acids.

CDR3 sequence: CASSPSGSTYNEQFF. The CDR3 nucleotides read TGTGCCAGCAGTCCTAGCGGGAGTACGTACAATGAGCAGTTCTTC. The chain employs TRBV28 and TRBJ2-1; 10 nucleotides align to TRBD2. The junction had 5 bases not matched to a gene; V was cut back by 5 bases and J by 4 bases. The germline gives CDR1 MDHEN, CDR2 SYDVKM. This CDR3 has 15 residues.

The V call is TRBV9, the J call TRBJ2-2; 10 bases fit TRBD1. V lost 5 bases and J lost 4; bases outside the gene matches: 2. The CDR3 has 14 residues. CDR1 is SGDLS and CDR2 is YYNGEE in the germline V gene. CDR3 protein: CASRRTGGTGELFF. The CDR3 bases are TGTGCCAGCAGGAGGACAGGGGGCACCGGGGAGCTGTTTTTT.

The rearrangement uses TRBV13 and TRBJ2-7; D gene ambiguous. Germline V gene lookup returns CDR1 PRHDT and CDR2 FYEKMQ (reference sequence). V shed 1 base and J shed 4 bases, with 11 bases lying between them. This CDR3 is 14 amino acids long. DNA of the CDR3: TGTGCCAGCAGCTTAGAAGAAGATGGGTACGAGCAGTACTTC. Protein sequence: CASSLEEDGYEQYF.

J is TRBJ2-7 and V is TRBV6-5, with D possibly TRBD2 on 5 matching bases. The germline gives CDR1 MNHEY, CDR2 SVGAGI. The CDR3 has 14 amino acids. With 5 bases removed from V and 3 bases from J, the gap between germline ends came to 14 bases. Written as DNA, the CDR3 is TGTGCCAGCAGTCAAACCGGGAACCACTACGAGCAGTACTTC. Its translation is CASSQTGNHYEQYF.

The chain couples TRBV5-1 to TRBJ2-7, with 7 bases fitting TRBD1. CDR1 and CDR2 from the germline V gene are SGHRS and YFSETQ. V lost 1 base, J lost 5 bases, and 9 bases stayed unmatched. The CDR3 consists of 15 residues. This chain's CDR3 is CASSLSGTVTHEQYF. The DNA for the CDR3 is TGCGCCAGCAGCTTGTCTGGGACAGTTACCCACGAGCAGTACTTC.

J is TRBJ1-1 and V is TRBV2; 7 nucleotides align to TRBD1. Trimming cost V 7 bases and J 3 bases; bases outside gene matches: 8. The CDR3 runs to 14 residues. Germline V gene lookup returns CDR1 SNHLY and CDR2 FYNNEI. CDR3 bases: TGTGCCAGCATTGACAGGGAATGGGACACTGAAGCTTTCTTT. Translation: CASIDREWDTEAFF.

This chain uses TRBV2 with TRBJ2-7; a weak D match, TRBD1 (6 bases). Trimming took 2 bases from V and 4 from J, leaving 18 bases between them. This CDR3 spans 16 amino acids. Germline assignment: CDR1 SNHLY and CDR2 FYNNEI. CDR3 nucleotides: TGTGCCAGCAGTGAACCCCCCCGGGACAAGAAGTACGAGCAGTACTTC. Residues: CASSEPPRDKKYEQYF.

This chain connects TRBV7-9 to TRBJ2-1; 9 bases match TRBD2. From germline, CDR1 is SEHNR and CDR2 FQNEAQ (reference sequence). The CDR3 has 16 residues. With 3 bases clipped from V and 2 bases from J, the junction kept 5 bases outside the gene matches. Here the CDR3 DNA reads TGTGCCAGCAGCTTGGAGCGGGAGGACCCCTACAATGAGCAGTTCTTC. It specifies CASSLEREDPYNEQFF.

The chain employs TRBV28 and TRBJ2-5, with 7 bases matching TRBD1. This CDR3 has 16 residues. With V trimmed by 4 bases and J by 3 bases, 11 bases remained unmatched. The germline V gene has CDR1 MDHEN and CDR2 SYDVKM. CDR3 region: CASSYGTDSQKETQYF. In nucleotides, the CDR3 is TGTGCCAGCAGTTATGGGACAGACTCACAGAAAGAGACCCAGTACTTC.

This clone is a singleton in its sample. The genes are TRBV5-1 and TRBJ2-1; 7 bases map to TRBD2. After removal of 4 bases from V and 0 bases from J, the junction contained 10 bases not matched to a gene. Germline CDR1 SGHRS, CDR2 YFSETQ. The CDR3 loop spans 17 amino acids. The CDR3 loop is CASSNVIAGFSYNEQFF. CDR3 DNA: TGCGCCAGCAGCAACGTTATAGCGGGTTTCTCCTACAATGAGCAGTTCTTC.

As for this clone: Other nucleotide sequences from this sample produce the same CDR3. J is TRBJ2-7 and V is TRBV7-3; unclear D gene. V lost 1 base and J lost 3, with 7 bases in between. The CDR3 loop spans 13 amino acids. Germline V gene sequence: CDR1 SGHTA, CDR2 FQGTGA. CDR3 protein: CASSLSSGYEQYF. In nucleotides, the CDR3 is TGTGCCAGCAGCTTAAGCTCCGGCTACGAGCAGTACTTC.

The chain recombines TRBV7-2 with TRBJ1-2; the D gene is possibly TRBD1 (6 bases). The CDR3 runs to 16 residues. Per the germline V gene, CDR1 is SGHTA and CDR2 is FQGNSA. Trimming cost V 2 bases and J 4 bases, with 17 bases left between them. CDR3 nucleotide sequence: TGTGCCAGCAGCTTAAACGGGGTGGGCAGGGGCTATGGCTACACCTTC. Its protein is CASSLNGVGRGYGYTF.

J is TRBJ2-7 and V is TRBV27; D perhaps matches TRBD2 (5 bases). The V gene lost 2 bases and the J gene lost 2 bases, with 10 bases spanning the gap. Germline lookup yields CDR1 MNHEY and CDR2 SMNVEV (reference sequence). There are 14 residues in the CDR3. DNA for the CDR3: TGTGCCAGCAGTTTACTAGCTCAGACCTACGAGCAGTACTTC. Its translation is CASSLLAQTYEQYF.

The V gene is TRBV9, the J gene TRBJ2-3, with D possibly being TRBD2 (5 bases). V shed 4 bases and J shed 2 bases, with 20 bases lying between them. CDR1 is SGDLS and CDR2 is YYNGEE in the germline V gene. The CDR3 runs 17 residues. The CDR3 coding sequence is TGTGCCAGCAGCCCCGCAGGTACGGGAAAATCCACAGATACGCAGTATTTT. It is translated as CASSPAGTGKSTDTQYF.

The genes are TRBV29-1 and TRBJ2-7; TRBD2 is a possible D gene (6 bases). Germline loops: CDR1 SQVTM, CDR2 ANQGSEA. V lost 3 bases, J lost 3 bases, and 12 bases lay in between. This CDR3 region has 13 residues. CDR3 protein: CSVEFYGSYEQYF. The CDR3, as DNA: TGCAGCGTTGAGTTTTACGGGAGCTACGAGCAGTACTTC.

The chain has TRBV5-5 and TRBJ2-7; possibly TRBD1 for D (5 bases). This CDR3 spans 14 amino acids. Germline V CDR1 and CDR2: SGHKS, YYEKEE (reference sequence). Trimming removed 0 bases from V and 3 bases from J, with 10 bases in between. This CDR3 is CASSLARVYYEQYF. The DNA of the CDR3 is TGTGCCAGCAGCTTGGCCAGGGTTTACTACGAGCAGTACTTC.

The chain joins TRBV28 to TRBJ2-7, with 16 bases fitting TRBD2. V lost 8 bases to trimming and J lost 5 bases; unmatched junction nucleotides: 21. The CDR3 covers 20 residues. CDR1 is MDHEN and CDR2 is SYDVKM in the germline V gene. The CDR3 nucleotides read TGTGCCAGCCATACAGGGGGACTAGCGGGAGGGCCGGGTCGTCTCGACGAGCAGTACTTC. Translated, it gives CASHTGGLAGGPGRLDEQYF. Using reference TRBV28 and TRBJ2-7 for the parts outside the CDR3, the full variable domain is DVKVTQSSRYLVKRTGEKVFLECVQDMDHENMFWYRQDPGLGLRLIYFSYDVKMKEKGDIPEGYSVSREKKERFSLILESASTNQTSMYLCASHTGGLAGGPGRLDEQYFGPGTRLTVT.

The chain carries TRBV6-1 and TRBJ2-1; 7 bases agree with TRBD2. CDR1 and CDR2 from the germline V gene are MNHNS and SASEGT. The CDR3 covers 15 residues. J lost 0 bases, V lost 10 bases, and 9 bases had no gene match. The CDR3 nucleotides are TGTGCCACCCTCGGTCGCGGGAGCTCCTACAATGAGCAGTTCTTC. Its protein is CATLGRGSSYNEQFF.

The genes are TRBV2 and TRBJ2-1, with D possibly TRBD2 on 6 matching bases. V shed 0 bases and J shed 6 bases, with 9 bases lying between them. Germline CDR1 reads SNHLY; CDR2 reads FYNNEI. CDR3 length equals 14 residues. CDR3 loop: CASSEALGGNEQFF. The CDR3 coding sequence is TGTGCCAGCAGTGAAGCCCTGGGAGGCAATGAGCAGTTCTTC.

This chain connects TRBV7-8 to TRBJ1-1; the D gene is possibly TRBD1 (5 bases). CDR1 SGHVS and CDR2 FQNEAQ come from the germline V gene. V shed 3 bases and J shed 6 bases, with 11 bases lying between them. CDR3 size: 13 residues. The CDR3 nucleotides are TGTGCCAGCAGCTTCGGTCGGGGGGCTGAAGCTTTCTTT. It codes for CASSFGRGAEAFF. Full variable domain (remainder filled in from reference TRBV7-8 and TRBJ1-1): GAGVSQSPRYKVAKRGQDVALRCDPISGHVSLFWYQQALGQGPEFLTYFQNEAQLDKSGLPSDRFFAERPEGSVSTLKIQRTQQEDSAVYLCASSFGRGAEAFFGQGTRLTVV.

The V call is TRBV4-1, the J call TRBJ2-7; TRBD1 aligns across 8 bases. V was pared by 4 bases and J by 2 bases, with 4 bases of the junction left unmatched. Germline values: CDR1 MGHRA, CDR2 YSYEKL. The CDR3 loop spans 14 amino acids. The CDR3 loop is CASSRTGTTYEQYF. The DNA of the CDR3 is TGCGCCAGCAGCCGGACAGGGACGACCTACGAGCAGTACTTC.

V and J are TRBV6-5 and TRBJ1-2; D is undetermined. The CDR3 totals 12 residues. Germline CDR1 MNHEY, CDR2 SVGAGI. Trimming took off 11 bases at V and 7 bases at J, with 17 bases between the two ends. In DNA form, the CDR3 reads TGTGCCCGCCCCTACAGAACAGTTGGCTACACCTTC. It yields the protein CARPYRTVGYTF.

This sequence joins TRBV4-1 and TRBJ2-6; perhaps TRBD1 as D (6 bases). The CDR3 covers 19 residues. Trimming left V 1 base short and J 0 bases short, with 16 bases between. Germline CDR1 reads MGHRA; CDR2 reads YSYEKL. The CDR3 is CASSQAKGEDHSGANVLTF. CDR3 coding DNA: TGCGCCAGCAGCCAAGCCAAGGGGGAAGACCACTCTGGGGCCAACGTCCTGACTTTC.

This rearrangement joins TRBV28 to TRBJ1-1; possibly TRBD1 for D (5 bases). The CDR3 spans 13 residues. Looked up from germline, CDR1 is MDHEN and CDR2 is SYDVKM. Trimming took 6 bases from V and 7 from J, leaving 15 bases between them. In DNA, the CDR3 is TGTGCCAGCAGCGGGAGGGGTTTTTTTGAAGCTTTCTTT. Protein sequence: CASSGRGFFEAFF.